The present entry profiles one TCR beta chain with its context. This record comes from a study of T cell responses to AZD1222 COVID-19 vaccine. Sequencing used immunoSEQ multiplex PCR; TCRdb keeps in-frame clones, though not all of them. The sample has around 110,000 clones, roughly 87% seen once; the top ten hold roughly 8%. This CDR3 comprises 16 residues. Germline CDR1 and CDR2: SNHLY and FYNNEI. Trimming took off 1 base at V and 4 bases at J, with 14 bases between the two ends. The specimen was peripheral blood, collected on day 0 of AZD1222 vaccination. V usage is TRBV2 and J usage is TRBJ1-3; D gene ambiguous. This clonotype was sampled from an adult in good health. The CDR3 DNA follows: TGTGCCAGCAGTGAAGGTAGCCAGGTGGTAGGAAACACCATATATTTT. This translates into CASSEGSQVVGNTIYF.